This T cell receptor beta chain was identified in a study of blood T cell repertoires in COVID-19. Clones were sequenced by immunoSEQ multiplex PCR, and TCRdb holds only the in-frame ones, with some missing. The sample has fewer than 200,000 clones, about 80% seen once. Germline trimming cut 7 bases from V and 8 bases from J; bases unmatched to any gene: 11. The germline V gene has CDR1 SEHNR and CDR2 FQNEAQ (reference sequence). The CDR3 consists of 14 residues. This clone was observed a few times. The TCR was taken from a woman in her 70s with acute or convalescent COVID-19. The chain employs TRBV7-9 and TRBJ2-1, with 7 bases lining up with TRBD2. What was sequenced was peripheral blood. Here the CDR3 reads CASNRGEGFHEQFF. In nucleotides, the CDR3 is TGTGCCAGCAATCGGGGGGAGGGCTTCCATGAGCAGTTCTTC.